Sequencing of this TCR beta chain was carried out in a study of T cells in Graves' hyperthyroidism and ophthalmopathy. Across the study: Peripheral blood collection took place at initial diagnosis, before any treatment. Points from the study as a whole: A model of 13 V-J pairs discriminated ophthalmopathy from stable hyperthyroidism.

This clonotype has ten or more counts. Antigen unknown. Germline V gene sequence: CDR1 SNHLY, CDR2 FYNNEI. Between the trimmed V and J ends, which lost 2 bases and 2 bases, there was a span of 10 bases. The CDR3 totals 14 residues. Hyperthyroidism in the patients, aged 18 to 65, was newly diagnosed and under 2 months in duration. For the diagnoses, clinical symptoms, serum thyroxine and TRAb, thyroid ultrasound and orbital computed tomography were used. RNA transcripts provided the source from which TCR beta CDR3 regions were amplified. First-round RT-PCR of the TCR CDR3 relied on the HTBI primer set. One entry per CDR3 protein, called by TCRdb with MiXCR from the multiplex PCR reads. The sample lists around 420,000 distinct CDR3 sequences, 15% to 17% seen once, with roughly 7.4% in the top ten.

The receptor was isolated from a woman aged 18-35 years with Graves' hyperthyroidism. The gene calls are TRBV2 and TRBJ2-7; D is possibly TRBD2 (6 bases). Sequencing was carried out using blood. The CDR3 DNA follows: TGTGCCAGCAGTGAAACGGGCGGGACCTACGAGCAGTACTTC. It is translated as CASSETGGTYEQYF.